These 27 T cell receptor beta chains share one sample of origin, sequenced in a study of blood T cell repertoires in COVID-19. Libraries were prepared by immunoSEQ multiplex PCR; TCRdb keeps only in-frame clonotypes and omits some of them. The sample contains roughly 100,000 clones, nearly 90% of which appear only once. The sequenced sample was peripheral blood. The receptors here all came from a man aged 50 to 59 in a cohort sampled during active COVID-19.

J is TRBJ2-3 and V is TRBV18; no definite D call. This CDR3 is built from 14 residues. V lost 0 bases to trimming and J lost 1 base, with 5 bases between them. CDR1 and CDR2 (germline): KGHSH, LQKENI. CDR3 loop: CASSPPFRTDTQYF. CDR3 DNA: TGTGCCAGCTCACCACCCTTCCGCACAGATACGCAGTATTTT.

The genes are TRBV5-6 and TRBJ2-5; 10 bases fit TRBD1. Trimming at V came to 3 bases and at J to 6 bases, leaving 5 bases not matched to a gene. The CDR3 spans 14 residues. The germline V gene has CDR1 SGHDT and CDR2 YYEEEE. The CDR3 bases are TGTGCCAGCAGCTCGACAGGGGGCGCGAAGACCCAGTACTTC. Protein: CASSSTGGAKTQYF.

This chain links TRBV19 with TRBJ2-2, with D possibly TRBD2 on 5 matching bases. Germline CDR1 and CDR2: LNHDA and SQIVND (reference sequence). Between the trimmed V and J ends, which lost 7 bases and 3 bases, there was a span of 15 bases. This CDR3 contains 15 residues. The CDR3 coding sequence is TGTGCCAGTAATGAGGGCGAGTGGTACACCGGGGAGCTGTTTTTT. This sequence encodes CASNEGEWYTGELFF.

This clone has more than one count but fewer than ten. The V call is TRBV7-9, the J call TRBJ2-5, with D perhaps matching TRBD1 (6 bases). The CDR3 covers 14 residues. CDR1 is SEHNR and CDR2 is FQNEAQ in the germline V gene (reference sequence). Trimming stripped 1 base from V and 5 bases from J, with 11 bases between. CDR3 coding DNA: TGTGCCAGCAGCTTAGGACAAACAGGGGAGACCCAGTACTTC. Its translation: CASSLGQTGETQYF.

The V call is TRBV7-6, the J call TRBJ2-5; TRBD2 might be the D (7 bases). Trimming pared 5 bases from V and 5 bases from J, leaving 24 bases between. CDR1 SGHVS and CDR2 FNYEAQ come from the germline V gene. The CDR3 extends over 17 amino acids. CDR3 nucleotides: TGTGCCAGCAGCGAAGGTGGTACGGGGGGCAGAGGGGAGACCCAGTACTTC. It encodes CASSEGGTGGRGETQYF.

J is TRBJ2-1 and V is TRBV7-3; TRBD1 aligns across 9 bases. The CDR3 covers 18 residues. V shed 2 bases, J shed 8 bases, and the junction held 16 bases outside the gene matches. The germline V gene has CDR1 SGHTA and CDR2 FQGTGA. The CDR3 sequence: CASSLGRSGRGDRDEQFF. Written as DNA, the CDR3 is TGTGCCAGCAGCTTAGGCAGGAGTGGGCGCGGGGACAGGGATGAGCAGTTCTTC.

This clone has a single count. This rearrangement joins TRBV9 to TRBJ2-1, with 15 bases fitting TRBD2. CDR1 SGDLS and CDR2 YYNGEE come from the germline V gene. Trimming at V came to 4 bases and at J to 8 bases, leaving 4 bases not matched to a gene. This CDR3 has 15 amino acids. CDR3 residues: CASSPGLAGGDEQFF. The CDR3 DNA reads as TGTGCCAGCAGCCCAGGACTAGCGGGGGGGGATGAGCAGTTCTTC.

This chain connects TRBV6-5 to TRBJ1-5; 8 bases match TRBD1. V was pared by 6 bases and J by 9 bases, with 10 bases of the junction left unmatched. The germline V gene encodes CDR1 MNHEY and CDR2 SVGAGI. This CDR3 contains 14 residues. CDR3: CASSGQGLSGPQHF. The CDR3 DNA sequence: TGTGCCAGCAGCGGACAGGGCCTGTCTGGGCCCCAGCATTTT.

The gene calls are TRBV28 and TRBJ2-2; 9 bases agree with TRBD1. Germline CDR1 reads MDHEN; CDR2 reads SYDVKM. This CDR3 spans 16 amino acids. Trimming cost V 3 bases and J 5 bases; bases outside gene matches: 7. As DNA, the CDR3 is TGTGCCAGCAGTTTCTGGACAGGGGTAGGGACCGGGGAGCTGTTTTTT. It encodes CASSFWTGVGTGELFF. Combining the CDR3 with reference TRBV28 and TRBJ2-2 gives the whole variable domain DVKVTQSSRYLVKRTGEKVFLECVQDMDHENMFWYRQDPGLGLRLIYFSYDVKMKEKGDIPEGYSVSREKKERFSLILESASTNQTSMYLCASSFWTGVGTGELFFGEGSRLTVL.

Here the CDR3 reads CAITQGTPTYNEQFF. CDR3 in DNA: TGTGCCATCACACAGGGGACTCCTACCTACAATGAGCAGTTCTTC. The chain links TRBV10-3 to TRBJ2-1, with a weak D call TRBD1 (7 bases). CDR1 and CDR2 (germline): ENHRY, SYGVKD. CDR3 length: 15 residues. V gave up 7 bases and J gave up 2 bases, with 15 bases separating them.

The V call is TRBV6-1, the J call TRBJ1-4, with D uncertain. Germline CDR1 reads MNHNS; CDR2 reads SASEGT. The CDR3 extends over 15 amino acids. Trimming removed 2 bases from V and 2 bases from J, with 9 bases in between. The CDR3 spells CASSEHLGTNEKLFF. CDR3 coding DNA: TGTGCCAGCAGTGAACATTTGGGCACTAATGAAAAACTGTTTTTT.

J is TRBJ1-5 and V is TRBV29-1; D gene unclear. The CDR3 consists of 13 residues. The germline V gene encodes CDR1 SQVTM and CDR2 ANQGSEA. Trimming pared 2 bases from V and 6 bases from J, leaving 11 bases between. Written as DNA, the CDR3 is TGCAGCGTTGAAATGTCGGTCGGTCAGCCCCAGCATTTT. The encoded protein is CSVEMSVGQPQHF.

Only one count was recorded for this clone. The chain combines TRBV21-1 with TRBJ1-2. TRBV21-1 is designated a pseudogene. The CDR3 totals 12 residues. DNA for the CDR3: TGTGCCATGGACGGGAGGATCTATGGCTACACCTTC. The encoded protein is CAMDGRIYGYTF.

The CDR3 coding sequence is TGCGCCAGCAGCCCCGGACTTGGGGAGACCCAGTACTTC. It translates to CASSPGLGETQYF. The rearrangement joins TRBV5-1 to TRBJ2-5; tentative D call: TRBD2 (5 bases). The CDR3 consists of 13 residues. The ends were cut back, 4 bases at V and 5 bases at J, with 12 bases in the middle. Germline assignment: CDR1 SGHRS and CDR2 YFSETQ. The whole variable domain, filled in from reference TRBV5-1 and TRBJ2-5, reads KAGVTQTPRYLIKTRGQQVTLSCSPISGHRSVSWYQQTPGQGLQFLFEYFSETQRNKGNFPGRFSGRQFSNSRSEMNVSTLELGDSALYLCASSPGLGETQYFGPGTRLLVL.

CDR3 sequence: CASSLPRGGSTGELFF. The DNA of the CDR3 is TGTGCCAGTAGTCTCCCAAGGGGGGGAAGCACCGGGGAGCTGTTTTTT. This chain uses TRBV19 with TRBJ2-2; weak D call: TRBD2 (7 bases). Trimming took off 5 bases at V and 4 bases at J, with 17 bases between the two ends. The CDR3 sequence is 16 residues long. In germline, CDR1 is LNHDA, CDR2 SQIVND (reference sequence).

The J gene is TRBJ2-7, the V gene TRBV19; tentative D call: TRBD1 (6 bases). This CDR3 has 17 residues. V was clipped by 6 bases and J by 1 base, with 22 bases between them. Germline loops: CDR1 LNHDA, CDR2 SQIVND (reference sequence). The CDR3 sequence: CASRYRASTGQSYEQYF. In nucleotides, the CDR3 is TGTGCCAGTAGATACAGGGCATCGACAGGCCAATCCTACGAGCAGTACTTC.

The V gene is TRBV3-1 (or the pseudogene TRBV3-2), the J gene TRBJ1-2; 7 bases are a match to TRBD1. J lost 0 bases, V lost 1 base, and 2 bases had no gene match. The CDR3 contains 15 residues. Germline-derived CDR1 and CDR2 are LGHDT and YNNKEL (reference sequence). The chain's CDR3 is CASSQARGANYGYTF. As DNA, the CDR3 is TGTGCCAGCAGCCAAGCCAGGGGGGCTAACTATGGCTACACCTTC.

J is TRBJ1-1 and V is TRBV25-1; no clear D gene. The germline CDR1 and CDR2 sequences are MGHDK and SYGVNS. The ends were cut back, 6 bases at V and 2 bases at J, with 13 bases in the middle. The length of the CDR3 is 14 residues. CDR3 amino acids: CASRNTDYNTEAFF. The CDR3 bases are TGTGCCAGCAGAAATACAGATTATAACACTGAAGCTTTCTTT. Variable domain in full (rest from reference TRBV25-1 and TRBJ1-1): EADIYQTPRYLVIGTGKKITLECSQTMGHDKMYWYQQDPGMELHLIHYSYGVNSTEKGDLSSESTVSRIRTEHFPLTLESARPSHTSQYLCASRNTDYNTEAFFGQGTRLTVV.

V is TRBV6-5 and J is TRBJ2-1; 11 positions agree with TRBD2. Germline V gene data show CDR1 as MNHEY and CDR2 as SVGAGI. The CDR3 is 15 residues long. After removal of 6 bases from V and 9 bases from J, the junction contained 10 bases not matched to a gene. The CDR3 loop is CASSTYSGGAGEQFF. The CDR3 nucleotides read TGTGCCAGCAGCACATATAGCGGGGGGGCGGGTGAGCAGTTCTTC.

This clone was detected only once. The chain employs TRBV5-8 and TRBJ1-6, with 8 bases identical to TRBD1. Trimming at V came to 0 bases and at J to 8 bases, leaving 4 bases not matched to a gene. This CDR3 spans 15 amino acids. The germline gives CDR1 SGHTS, CDR2 YDEGEE. In DNA, the CDR3 is TGTGCCAGCAGCTTGGGCGACAGGGGCGATTCACCCCTCCACTTT. Translation gives CASSLGDRGDSPLHF.

The rearrangement uses TRBV7-2 and TRBJ1-2; TRBD1 agrees at 7 bases. Germline values: CDR1 SGHTA, CDR2 FQGNSA. The CDR3 sequence is 14 residues long. V gave up 5 bases and J gave up 2 bases; unmatched junction bases: 5. DNA for the CDR3: TGTGCCAGCAGCCGCGGGACAGACAACTATGGCTACACCTTC. This sequence encodes CASSRGTDNYGYTF.

This chain joins TRBV5-1 and TRBJ2-5, with a tentative D call TRBD1 (6 bases). In germline, CDR1 is SGHRS, CDR2 YFSETQ. This CDR3 has 13 residues. Trimming pared 2 bases from V and 5 bases from J, leaving 10 bases between. The CDR3 sequence: CASSLTGFETQYF. CDR3 sequence (DNA): TGCGCCAGCAGCTTAACAGGGTTCGAGACCCAGTACTTC.

This chain joins TRBV2 and TRBJ2-1, with D perhaps matching TRBD1 (6 bases). Trimming took 7 bases from V and 1 from J, leaving 14 bases between them. The CDR3 sequence is 15 residues long. Per the germline V gene, CDR1 is SNHLY and CDR2 is FYNNEI. This chain's CDR3 is CASNQGSPSYNEQFF. In DNA, the CDR3 is TGTGCCAGCAACCAGGGGTCCCCTTCCTACAATGAGCAGTTCTTC. The full variable domain, with the rest looked up from reference TRBV2 and TRBJ2-1, is EPEVTQTPSHQVTQMGQEVILRCVPISNHLYFYWYRQILGQKVEFLVSFYNNEISEKSEIFDDQFSVERPDGSNFTLKIRSTKLEDSAMYFCASNQGSPSYNEQFFGPGTRLTVL.

The J gene is TRBJ1-5, the V gene TRBV21-1. TRBV21-1 is listed as a pseudogene. This CDR3 has 15 amino acids. Here the CDR3 reads CASSKDGGINQPQHF. Here the CDR3 DNA reads TGTGCCAGCAGCAAGGATGGGGGGATCAATCAGCCCCAGCATTTT.

A note on this clone: One end of the junction is discordant with germline, which a read error may explain. This chain links TRBV6-6 with TRBJ2-4, with D perhaps matching TRBD1 (6 bases). This CDR3 contains 11 residues. Germline assignment: CDR1 MNHNY and CDR2 SVGAGI (reference sequence). As DNA, the CDR3 is TGTGCCAGCAGTTTCCTACAGGGTTTGCACTTC. Translating gives CASSFLQGLHF.

J is TRBJ2-5 and V is TRBV13; the D gene is possibly TRBD2 (5 bases). Germline CDR1 reads PRHDT; CDR2 reads FYEKMQ (reference sequence). This CDR3 region has 14 residues. Trimming took 4 bases from V and 4 from J, leaving 13 bases between them. The CDR3 here is CASSSRGSGETQYF. The CDR3, as DNA: TGTGCCAGCAGCTCCCGTGGGAGCGGAGAGACCCAGTACTTC.

This chain connects TRBV13 to TRBJ2-3; D unresolved. This CDR3 has 13 amino acids. With 5 bases removed from V and 8 bases from J, the gap between germline ends came to 14 bases. The V gene's germline CDR1 is PRHDT and CDR2 FYEKMQ (reference sequence). In DNA form, the CDR3 reads TGTGCCAGCAGCATCTCTACGACGGGTACGCAGTATTTT. Its translation: CASSISTTGTQYF.